These 2 T cell receptor beta chains were sequenced from one sample in a study of CD4 and CD8 cells across lung adenocarcinoma regions (dated by TCRdb to between 2018 and 2020). Library prep was done by PCR. TCRdb records HiSeq X Ten as the sequencer. TCRdb trimmed the raw reads at Q25, called clones with MiXCR and kept productive beta chains. A single entry per CDR3 protein holds the most common genes and DNA from its merged rows. Recorded for this sample are 2,000 to 2,500 distinct CDR3 sequences; around 50% of them occurred a single time. 20% of the sample goes to the ten largest clones. The specimen was CD4+ T cells from the center of a lung tumor. What the cell subset or site label conveys for this sample: tumor center region. The source is a female donor with lung adenocarcinoma. The CD4 and CD8 labels of this study may be unreliable.

The chain uses TRBV25-1 and TRBJ2-2; D is tentatively TRBD1 or TRBD2 (5 bases each). The CDR3 runs to 16 residues. The germline V gene encodes CDR1 MGHDK and CDR2 SYGVNS. The germline V and J ends were trimmed by 2 bases and 3 bases, with 13 bases remaining between them. The CDR3 protein is CASSELGQGDTGELFF. The CDR3 nucleotides read TGTGCCAGCAGTGAACTCGGTCAGGGAGACACCGGGGAGCTGTTTTTT.

This clonotype was counted only a few times. J is TRBJ2-7 and V is TRBV6-5; the D gene is possibly TRBD1 (5 bases). Looked up from germline, CDR1 is MNHEY and CDR2 is SVGAGI. The CDR3 is made up of 15 amino acids. V shed 3 bases and J shed 4 bases, with 16 bases lying between them. CDR3 in DNA: TGTGCCAGCAGTTATGGCAGGGCCTCCCTTTACGAGCAGTACTTC. Translation gives CASSYGRASLYEQYF.